Following are 10 T cell receptor beta chains from one sample sequenced in a study of sequential checkpoint blockade in melanoma (dated by TCRdb to 2018 to 2020). The library was produced with the immunoSEQ multiplex PCR assay. What TCRdb holds here is the immuneACCESS table cut down to in-frame rearrangements. Part of the clones is not present; checked against another copy, under half of the missing clones reflect an unresolved V gene, and the others are unexplained. This sample gives some 7,200 clones in total; approximately 78% of them show up just once. Around 7% of the sample is in the top ten clones. The sample's treatment or condition label, decoded: randomized to nivolumab then ipilimumab (arm A) or the reverse (arm B). The specimen was CD8+ T cells sorted from blood (inferred from file names), collected from a patient given nivolumab and ipilimumab in sequence. These receptors were collected from a human donor with melanoma.

The rearrangement links TRBV27 to TRBJ1-5; D ambiguous. The V end lost 3 bases, the J end lost 0 bases, and 9 bases lay between the germline ends. This CDR3 has 15 amino acids. Germline lookup yields CDR1 MNHEY and CDR2 SMNVEV (reference sequence). The CDR3 sequence: CASSLVASSNQPQHF. DNA of the CDR3: TGTGCCAGCAGTTTGGTGGCTTCTAGCAATCAGCCCCAGCATTTT.

This rearrangement joins TRBV19 to TRBJ2-1; tentatively, D is TRBD1 (5 bases). Germline V gene data show CDR1 as LNHDA and CDR2 as SQIVND (reference sequence). This CDR3 comprises 14 residues. The ends were cut back, 6 bases at V and 0 bases at J, with 9 bases in the middle. Written as DNA, the CDR3 is TGTGCCAGTAGAGGGGTCCCCTCCTACAATGAGCAGTTCTTC. It translates to CASRGVPSYNEQFF.

This clone was detected only once. The chain recombines TRBV11-3 with TRBJ2-1; tentative D call: TRBD1 (5 bases). The germline CDR1 and CDR2 sequences are SGHNT and YENEEA. The CDR3 has 15 residues. With 0 bases removed from V and 1 base from J, the gap between germline ends came to 7 bases. CDR3 DNA sequence: TGTGCCAGCAGCTTAGAAAGGGGTTCCTACAATGAGCAGTTCTTC. It is translated as CASSLERGSYNEQFF.

By share, this clone counts as medium-sized. CDR3 region: CASSPQGKVYEQYF. For the CDR3, the DNA is TGTGCCAGCAGCCCCCAGGGGAAGGTTTACGAGCAGTACTTC. J is TRBJ2-7 and V is TRBV5-4; maybe TRBD1 (6 bases). The V gene's germline CDR1 is SGHNT and CDR2 YYREEE (reference sequence). This CDR3 spans 14 amino acids. With 4 bases removed from V and 4 bases from J, the gap between germline ends came to 15 bases.

CDR3 residues: CASSSDLNTEAFF. The CDR3 bases are TGTGCCAGCAGTTCAGATCTGAACACTGAAGCTTTCTTT. The V call is TRBV6-5, the J call TRBJ1-1; unclear D gene. The CDR3 loop spans 13 amino acids. Looked up from germline, CDR1 is MNHEY and CDR2 is SVGAGI. V was cut by 4 bases and J by 0 bases, with 6 bases left in between.

The gene calls are TRBV11-2 and TRBJ2-1, with D perhaps matching TRBD1 (6 bases). Trimming removed 5 bases from V and 0 bases from J, with 17 bases in between. The CDR3 runs to 17 residues. Germline CDR1 SGHAT, CDR2 FQNNGV. This chain's CDR3 is CASSPVGSDSSYNEQFF. In nucleotides, the CDR3 is TGTGCCAGCAGCCCTGTCGGGTCGGACAGCTCCTACAATGAGCAGTTCTTC.

This clone was detected once. The chain recombines TRBV7-2 with TRBJ2-7; 8 nucleotides align to TRBD1. With V trimmed by 5 bases and J by 2 bases, 14 bases remained unmatched. The CDR3 is 17 amino acids. Germline-derived CDR1 and CDR2 are SGHTA and FQGNSA. The CDR3 DNA follows: TGTGCCAGCAGCCCCGGGATCGGGACAGGATCACCCTACGAGCAGTACTTC. It specifies CASSPGIGTGSPYEQYF.

CDR3 amino acids: CASSYRAGSSYNEQFF. The CDR3 DNA sequence: TGTGCCAGCAGTTACCGGGCGGGTAGCTCCTACAATGAGCAGTTCTTC. The chain combines TRBV6-6 with TRBJ2-1, with D possibly matching TRBD2 (5 bases). Germline-derived CDR1 and CDR2 are MNHNY and SVGAGI (reference sequence). V was trimmed by 2 bases and J by 0 bases, leaving 11 bases between them. The CDR3 extends over 16 amino acids.

The chain uses TRBV29-1 and TRBJ2-5; 7 positions agree with TRBD1. This CDR3 has 17 residues. Per germline, CDR1 SQVTM and CDR2 ANQGSEA. Trimming at V came to 1 base and at J to 1 base, leaving 12 bases not matched to a gene. For the CDR3, the DNA is TGCAGCGTTGAAGCTCAAATCCGGGACAGATCCCAAGAGACCCAGTACTTC. Its translation is CSVEAQIRDRSQETQYF.

The chain recombines TRBV27 with TRBJ2-2; a weak D match, TRBD2 (6 bases). Germline V lookup: CDR1 MNHEY, CDR2 SMNVEV (reference sequence). The ends were cut back, 6 bases at V and 8 bases at J, with 19 bases in the middle. The CDR3 length is 15 residues. The CDR3 loop reads CASRPPAGSSGELFF. The CDR3 coding sequence is TGTGCCAGCAGACCCCCCGCGGGGTCATCGGGGGAGCTGTTTTTT.